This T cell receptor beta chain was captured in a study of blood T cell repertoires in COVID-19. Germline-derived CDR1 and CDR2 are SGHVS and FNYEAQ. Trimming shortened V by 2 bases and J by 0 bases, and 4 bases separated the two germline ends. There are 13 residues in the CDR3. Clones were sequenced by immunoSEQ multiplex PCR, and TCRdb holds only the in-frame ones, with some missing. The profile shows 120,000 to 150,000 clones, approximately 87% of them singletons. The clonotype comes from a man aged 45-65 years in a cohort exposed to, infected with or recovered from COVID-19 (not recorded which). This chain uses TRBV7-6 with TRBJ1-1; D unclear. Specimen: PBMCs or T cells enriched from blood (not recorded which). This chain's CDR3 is CASSLYVNTEAFF. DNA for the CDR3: TGTGCCAGCAGCTTATATGTGAACACTGAAGCTTTCTTT.